This T cell receptor (beta chain) comes out of a study of blood T cell repertoires in COVID-19. TCRdb's table, derived via immunoSEQ multiplex PCR, lists solely in-frame clones and lacks some. Of about 87,000 clones listed, approximately 85% are singletons. V lost 5 bases and J lost 7, with 15 bases in between. Germline CDR1 is SGHTA and CDR2 is FQGNSA. This CDR3 region has 13 residues. This TCR was sampled from an elderly woman with COVID-19, enrolled during active disease. The sequencing sample was made of peripheral blood. This sequence joins TRBV7-2 and TRBJ2-7, with D tentatively TRBD2 (6 bases). The DNA for the CDR3 is TGTGCCAGCAGCCGGGACGCTGGGGGGGAGCAGTACTTC. It encodes CASSRDAGGEQYF.